This T cell receptor (beta chain) originates from a study of blood T cell repertoires in COVID-19. About the research overall: Nucleic acid was either cDNA or gDNA, and it came from T cells, B-cell-depleted T cells, or PBMCs.

V was shortened by 0 bases and J by 6 bases, with 8 bases between the two germline ends. CDR3 size: 13 residues. Germline CDR1 is SEHNR and CDR2 is FQNEAQ (reference sequence). Source study methods: Amplified reference gene primers provided the basis for estimating nucleated cell counts. Assay used: immunoSEQ multiplex PCR; TCRdb lists only in-frame clones, some missing. From that table come the V and J calls and clone size; the DNA was used to work out D and trimming. In the table there are 200,000 to 250,000 clones, about 86% of which are singletons. This receptor was taken from a woman aged 40 to 55 with acute COVID-19. The sample was PBMCs or T cells enriched from blood (not recorded which). This chain joins TRBV7-9 and TRBJ1-2; no clear D. This CDR3 reads CASSLAGNHGYTF. CDR3 coding DNA: TGTGCCAGCAGCTTAGCGGGCAACCATGGCTACACCTTC.